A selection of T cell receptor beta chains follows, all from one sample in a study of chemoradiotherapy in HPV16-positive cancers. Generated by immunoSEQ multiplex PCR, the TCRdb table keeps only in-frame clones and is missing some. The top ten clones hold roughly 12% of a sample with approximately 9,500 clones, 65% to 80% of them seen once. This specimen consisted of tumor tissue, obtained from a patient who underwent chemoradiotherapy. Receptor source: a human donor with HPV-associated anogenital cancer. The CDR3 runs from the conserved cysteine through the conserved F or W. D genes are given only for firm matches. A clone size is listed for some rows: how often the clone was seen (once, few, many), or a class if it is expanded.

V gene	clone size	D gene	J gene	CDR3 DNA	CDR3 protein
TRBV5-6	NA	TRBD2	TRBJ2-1	TGTGCCAGCAGCCTGAATCTACTAGCGGGGGGATTCTACAATGAGCAGTTCTTC	CASSLNLLAGGFYNEQFF
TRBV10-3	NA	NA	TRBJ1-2	TGTGCCATCAGTGAGTTGGGGGTTTATGGCTACACCTTC	CAISELGVYGYTF
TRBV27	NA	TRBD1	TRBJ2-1	TGTGCCAGCAGGTTCTTCGGGACAGGGGGCTTAGGTGAGCAGTTCTTC	CASRFFGTGGLGEQFF
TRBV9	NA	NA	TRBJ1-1	TGTGCCAGCAGCGTCGATGGCACTTGGAACACTGAAGCTTTCTTT	CASSVDGTWNTEAFF
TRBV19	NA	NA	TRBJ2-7	TGTGCCAGTAGTATGTTTCACGGAGACTACGAGCAGTACTTC	CASSMFHGDYEQYF
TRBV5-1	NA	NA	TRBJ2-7	TGCGCCAGCAGCTTGCTCGGGGTTGGCTCCTACGAGCAGTACTTC	CASSLLGVGSYEQYF
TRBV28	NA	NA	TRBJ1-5	TGTGCCAGCAGTTTCGAGGGGTTTCAGCCCCAGCATTTT	CASSFEGFQPQHF
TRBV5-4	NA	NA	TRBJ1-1	TGTGCCAGCAGCTTGGACAGCTTGACTGAAGCTTTCTTT	CASSLDSLTEAFF
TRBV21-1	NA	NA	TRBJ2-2	TGTGCCAGCAGCCCACGCGGGGGAGTAGACACCGGGGAGCTGTTTTTT	CASSPRGGVDTGELFF
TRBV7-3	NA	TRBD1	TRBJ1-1	TGTGCCAGCAGCTTGGGGACAGGGAACACTGAAGCTTTCTTT	CASSLGTGNTEAFF
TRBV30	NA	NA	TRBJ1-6	TGTGCCTGGAGTAACTCGGGCAGGGGAAATTCACCCCTCCACTTT	CAWSNSGRGNSPLHF
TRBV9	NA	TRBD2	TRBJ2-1	TGTGCCAGCAGCGTTAGCGGGGGGACGCCCTACAATGAGCAGTTCTTC	CASSVSGGTPYNEQFF
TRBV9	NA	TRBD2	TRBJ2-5	TGTGCCAGCAGCGCAAGCGGGGGGGCCCGGGAGACCCAGTACTTC	CASSASGGARETQYF
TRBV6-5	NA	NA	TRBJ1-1	TGTGCCAGCAGTTACTCCTCTCCCGTGAACACTGAAGCTTTCTTT	CASSYSSPVNTEAFF
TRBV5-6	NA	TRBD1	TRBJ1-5	TGTGCCAGCAGCCGGACAGGGGGGGATCAGCCCCAGCATTTT	CASSRTGGDQPQHF
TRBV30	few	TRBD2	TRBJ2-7	TGTGCCTGGAGTGCTAGCGGGACCAGCTCCTACGAGCAGTACTTC	CAWSASGTSSYEQYF
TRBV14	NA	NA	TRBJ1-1	TGTGCCAGCAGCCCCTGGGGGCTTGGGTTGAACACTGAAGCTTTCTTT	CASSPWGLGLNTEAFF
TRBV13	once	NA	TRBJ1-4	TGTGCCAGCAGCTTAACGAGGTTGGGCAGGACAACTAATGAAAAACTGTTTTTT	CASSLTRLGRTTNEKLFF
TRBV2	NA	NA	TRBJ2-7	TGTGCCAGCAGACAGGTCTCCTACGAGCAGTACTTC	CASRQVSYEQYF
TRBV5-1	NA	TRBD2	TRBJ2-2	TGCGCCAGCAGCACGGGAGGGGCGCACGCCGGGGAGCTGTTTTTT	CASSTGGAHAGELFF
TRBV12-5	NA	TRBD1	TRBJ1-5	TGTGCTAGTGGCCCCCACTCGACAGGGGAAGGTCAGCCCCAGCATTTT	CASGPHSTGEGQPQHF
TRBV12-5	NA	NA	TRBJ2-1	TGTGCTGGAGCGGGTAGTACTGGCAGCTTTGATGAGCAGTTCTTC	CAGAGSTGSFDEQFF
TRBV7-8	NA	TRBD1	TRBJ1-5	TGTGCCAGCAGCAAGACAGGGAATGATCAGCCCCAGCATTTT	CASSKTGNDQPQHF
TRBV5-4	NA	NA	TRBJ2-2	TGTGCCAGCAGCCCTATGGTCGGGGAGCTGTTTTTT	CASSPMVGELFF
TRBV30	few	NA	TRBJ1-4	TGTGCCTGGAGTGTACCGCAGTGGGAAAAACTGTTTTTT	CAWSVPQWEKLFF
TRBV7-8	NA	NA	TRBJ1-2	TGTGCCAGCAGCTCGTCACCACTAAACTATGGCTACACCTTC	CASSSSPLNYGYTF
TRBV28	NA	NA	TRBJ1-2	TGTGCCAGCAGTTTTCTACAAGAGGCACACACCTTC	CASSFLQEAHTF
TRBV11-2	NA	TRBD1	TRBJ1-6	TGTGCCAGCAGCCCCACGACAGGGAAAGTTTCACCCCTCCACTTT	CASSPTTGKVSPLHF
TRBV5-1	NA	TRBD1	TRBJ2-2	TGCGCCAGCAGCTTGGCCGAGGCGGGACAGGGGTCCGGGGAGCTGTTTTTT	CASSLAEAGQGSGELFF
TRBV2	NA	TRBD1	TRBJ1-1	TGTGCCAGCAGTGAAGCACCGGACAGGACCTCTGAAGCTTTCTTT	CASSEAPDRTSEAFF
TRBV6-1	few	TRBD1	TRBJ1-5	TGTGCCAGCAGGGGACAGCTCCAGCCCCAGCATTTT	CASRGQLQPQHF
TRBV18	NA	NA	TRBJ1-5	TGTGCCAGCTCCCTAGGCAGCAATCAGCCCCAGCATTTT	CASSLGSNQPQHF
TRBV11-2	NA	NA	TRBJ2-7	TGTGCCAGCAGTCCGGGCCCGGGACGATACGAGCAGTACTTC	CASSPGPGRYEQYF
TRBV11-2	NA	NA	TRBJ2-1	TGTGCCAGCAGCTTCGGGTTGGACAGCTACAATGAGCAGTTCTTC	CASSFGLDSYNEQFF
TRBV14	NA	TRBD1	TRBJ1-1	TGTGCCAGCAGCCAAGGCCCAGGGGGCAACACTGAAGCTTTCTTT	CASSQGPGGNTEAFF
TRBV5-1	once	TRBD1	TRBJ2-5	TGCGCCAGCAGTCTACAGGGGTACGAGACCCAGTACTTC	CASSLQGYETQYF
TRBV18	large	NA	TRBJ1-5	TGTGCCAGCTCACTTCAGGGGTCGTGGAGCAATCAGCCCCAGCATTTT	CASSLQGSWSNQPQHF
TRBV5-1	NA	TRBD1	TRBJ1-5	TGCGCCAGCAGCCGGACAGGAGATAGCAATCAGCCCCAGCATTTT	CASSRTGDSNQPQHF
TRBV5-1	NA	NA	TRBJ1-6	TGCGCCAGCAGCTTGGATCCGAGACTTAATTCACCCCTCCACTTT	CASSLDPRLNSPLHF
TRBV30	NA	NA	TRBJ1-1	TGTGCCTGGAGTCGGTGGTGGGAAGGGCCGAACACTGAAGCTTTCTTT	CAWSRWWEGPNTEAFF
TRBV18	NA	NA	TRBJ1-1	TGTGCCAGCTCACTGGTTTATTGGACCATGAACACTGAAGCTTTCTTT	CASSLVYWTMNTEAFF
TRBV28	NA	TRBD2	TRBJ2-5	TGTGCCAGCAGTCAACCAGCAGGGTGGGGGGGTCAAGAGACCCAGTACTTC	CASSQPAGWGGQETQYF
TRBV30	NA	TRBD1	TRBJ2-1	TGTGCCTGGAGTCGGGCAGGGGGCAATGAGCAGTTCTTC	CAWSRAGGNEQFF
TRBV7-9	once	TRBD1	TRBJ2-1	TGTGCCAGCAGCCTTTCGGGACAGACGGTGGACAATGAGCAGTTCTTC	CASSLSGQTVDNEQFF
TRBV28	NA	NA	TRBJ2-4	TGTGCCAGCAGGGTGAGGACCAAAAACATTCAGTACTTC	CASRVRTKNIQYF
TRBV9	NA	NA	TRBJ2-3	TGTGCCAGCAGCGTAGTTAGCACAGATACGCAGTATTTT	CASSVVSTDTQYF
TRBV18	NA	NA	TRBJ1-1	TGTGCCAGCTCACCAACGGTGAACACTGAAGCTTTCTTT	CASSPTVNTEAFF
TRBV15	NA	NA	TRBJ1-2	TGTGCCACCAGCAGGGAGGAGAACTATGGCTACACCTTC	CATSREENYGYTF
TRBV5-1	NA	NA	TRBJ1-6	TGCGCCACCAGACAGGACACCTCCTATAATTCACCCCTCCACTTT	CATRQDTSYNSPLHF
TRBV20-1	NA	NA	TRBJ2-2	TGCAGTGCTGGGGGATGGGGGGAGCTGTTTTTT	CSAGGWGELFF
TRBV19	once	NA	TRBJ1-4	TGTGCCAGTAGGGCTAATGAAAAACTGTTTTTT	CASRANEKLFF
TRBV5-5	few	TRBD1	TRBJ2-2	TGTGCCAGCAACAAAATCGACAGGGTCTACACCGGGGAGCTGTTTTTT	CASNKIDRVYTGELFF
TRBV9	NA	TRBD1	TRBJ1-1	TGTGCCAGCAGAGAAACAGGGGCCATGAACACTGAAGCTTTCTTT	CASRETGAMNTEAFF
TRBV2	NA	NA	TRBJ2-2	TGTGCCAGCAGTACCGGGACCACGAACACCGGGGAGCTGTTTTTT	CASSTGTTNTGELFF
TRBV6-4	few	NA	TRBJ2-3	TGTGCCAGCAGTGACCAAGTGGGCGGTGGCACAGATACGCAGTATTTT	CASSDQVGGGTDTQYF
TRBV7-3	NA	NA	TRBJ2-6	TGTGCCAGCAGCTTAACTGGAGGTGGGGCCAACGTCCTGACTTTC	CASSLTGGGANVLTF